This is a list of T cell receptor beta chains from one sample in a study of identical twins. In TCRdb, the 5' RACE reads were re-called with MiXCR into one record per CDR3 protein. The data contain roughly 770,000 distinct CDR3 sequences, 15% to 20% of them singletons. These sequences were also reported in another study, on T cells expressing NK-cell markers.

Sequenced sample: PBMCs. The receptors originated from a woman aged 18-29 years in good health. Both conserved end residues are part of each CDR3. A D gene is named only where the DNA matches it firmly. Some rows have no size entry. The others give once, few or many, or a class for an expanded clone.

TRBJ2-1 TRBV28 - TRBD1 CASSSRGQPLYEQFF TGTGCCAGCAGCTCGAGGGGACAGCCGCTTTATGAGCAGTTCTTC
TRBJ2-1 TRBV29-1 - TRBD2 CSDRLAGAEQFF TGCAGCGACCGACTAGCGGGAGCTGAGCAGTTCTTC
TRBJ1-1 TRBV2 many TRBD1 CASSGYGTGRAFF TGTGCCAGCAGCGGCTACGGGACAGGGAGAGCTTTCTTT
TRBJ1-1 TRBV3-1 - - CASSRLGGAGRNTEAFF TGTGCCAGCAGCCGGCTCGGGGGGGCAGGAAGGAACACTGAAGCTTTCTTT
TRBJ2-5 TRBV4-3 - TRBD1 CASSQVGQTKETQYF TGCGCCAGCAGCCAAGTGGGACAGACAAAAGAGACCCAGTACTTC
TRBJ2-1 TRBV20-1 - - CSARRYYYNEQFF TGCAGTGCTAGAAGGTACTATTACAATGAGCAGTTCTTC
TRBJ2-7 TRBV6-2/TRBV6-3 - - CASSYTPHDEQYF TGTGCCAGCAGTTACACCCCCCACGACGAGCAGTACTTC
TRBJ2-7 TRBV30 - TRBD2 CAWTGGRPYEQYF TGTGCCTGGACGGGGGGTAGGCCCTACGAGCAGTACTTC
TRBJ1-1 TRBV5-1 few TRBD1 CASSWDRGGTEAFF TGCGCCAGCAGTTGGGACAGGGGGGGCACTGAAGCTTTCTTT
TRBJ2-3 TRBV5-5 - - CASSLRQEADTQYF TGTGCCAGCAGCTTGAGACAGGAAGCAGATACGCAGTATTTT
TRBJ1-2 TRBV20-1 few - CSARVGFNYGYTF TGCAGTGCTAGAGTCGGTTTTAACTATGGCTACACCTTC
TRBJ2-5 TRBV20-1 - - CSPGGGALETQYF TGCAGCCCAGGGGGGGGGGCACTAGAGACCCAGTACTTC
TRBJ2-7 TRBV9 - - CASSVMTGEGYEQYF TGTGCCAGCAGCGTCATGACAGGGGAGGGCTACGAGCAGTACTTC
TRBJ2-7 TRBV27 - TRBD2 CASSLMAGLAGGYEQYF TGTGCCAGCAGTTTAATGGCGGGACTAGCGGGGGGCTACGAGCAGTACTTC
TRBJ2-1 TRBV5-5 - TRBD2 CASSREAASGQDEQFF TGTGCCAGCAGCAGGGAGGCGGCTAGCGGCCAGGATGAGCAGTTCTTC
TRBJ2-7 TRBV20-1 - - CSASPIYEQYF TGCAGTGCTAGCCCCATCTACGAGCAGTACTTC
TRBJ1-5 TRBV27 - - CASSFQDSNQPQHF TGTGCCAGCAGTTTCCAGGACAGTAATCAGCCCCAGCATTTT
TRBJ2-1 TRBV5-1 few - CASSSTGSSYNEQFF TGCGCCAGCAGCTCGACAGGAAGCTCCTACAATGAGCAGTTCTTC
TRBJ1-1 TRBV20-1 many - CSASGDTEAFF TGCAGTGCTTCCGGGGACACTGAAGCTTTCTTT
TRBJ2-7 TRBV7-2 few TRBD1 CASSPSAGQGNYEQYF TGTGCCAGCAGCCCTAGCGCGGGACAGGGTAACTACGAGCAGTACTTC
TRBJ2-7 TRBV12-3/TRBV12-4 - TRBD1 CASSQRQGREQYF TGTGCCAGCAGCCAACGACAGGGTCGCGAGCAGTACTTC
TRBJ1-6 TRBV2 few - CASSDTNSPLHF TGTGCCAGCAGTGATACTAATTCACCCCTCCACTTT
TRBJ2-2 TRBV9 - - CASSVDSYTGELFF TGTGCCAGCAGCGTAGACAGTTACACCGGGGAGCTGTTTTTT
TRBJ2-5 TRBV15 many - CATGRGLETQYF TGTGCCACCGGGAGAGGGCTGGAGACCCAGTACTTC
TRBJ1-2 TRBV20-1 - - CSAIGRRNYGYTF TGCAGTGCTATTGGCAGGAGGAACTATGGCTACACCTTC
TRBJ2-7 TRBV29-1 - - CSVESQGGFEQYF TGCAGCGTTGAGTCCCAGGGGGGATTCGAGCAGTACTTC
TRBJ2-7 TRBV29-1 few - CSVTTSTTYEQYF TGCAGCGTTACCACTAGCACCACCTACGAGCAGTACTTC
TRBJ2-7 TRBV6-2/TRBV6-3 - TRBD2 CASSPHSGRATYEQYF TGTGCCAGCAGTCCACATAGCGGGAGGGCCACGTACGAGCAGTACTTC
TRBJ2-2 TRBV20-1 - - CSARDGSYTGELFF TGCAGTGCTAGAGACGGGTCTTACACCGGGGAGCTGTTTTTT
TRBJ2-3 TRBV7-3 - - CAVGAALSSTDTQYF TGTGCCGTGGGGGCAGCCCTTTCTAGCACAGATACGCAGTATTTT
TRBJ2-5 TRBV5-1 few - CASSLVRGKDTETQYF TGCGCCAGCAGCTTGGTGCGAGGGAAAGACACAGAGACCCAGTACTTC
TRBJ2-7 TRBV20-1 many - CSVRTRSYEQYF TGCAGTGTGAGGACCCGTTCCTACGAGCAGTACTTC
TRBJ2-5 TRBV5-1 few - CASSLGLSEETQYF TGCGCCAGCAGCTTGGGGCTCTCCGAGGAGACCCAGTACTTC
TRBJ2-3 TRBV29-1 few TRBD2 CSVGLAGGSDTQYF TGCAGCGTCGGACTAGCGGGAGGTTCAGATACGCAGTATTTT
TRBJ1-2 TRBV27 - - CASSLEFDGNYGYTF TGTGCCAGCAGTTTAGAGTTTGACGGGAACTATGGCTACACCTTC